The present entry profiles one T cell receptor (beta chain) with its context. The antigen remains unidentified. UMI-labeled 5' RACE produced the TCR beta libraries. TCRdb re-called the 5' RACE reads and shows each CDR3 protein once, DNA omitted. The sample data list about 18,000 distinct CDR3 sequences. This record comes from a study of human CD8 memory T cell subsets. Whole-study results and caveats: Precursor exhausted T cells shared very few clonotypes with stem-like memory T cells.

Per the germline V gene, CDR1 is MDHEN and CDR2 is SYDVKM. The CDR3 spans 14 residues. The source of the RNA was duplicate vials containing 150,000 sorted CD8+ T cells for each subset. The chain is built from TRBV28 and TRBJ1-1; TCRdb lists TRBD1, though no DNA is available to test this call. The sequence came from a human donor in good health. Sequenced material: CD8+ T cells from PBMCs. The chain's CDR3 is CASSLGQGGTEAFF.